The 14 T cell receptor beta chains presented below share a single source sample, sequenced in a study of blood T cell repertoires in COVID-19. Clones were read by immunoSEQ multiplex PCR, and TCRdb kept only the in-frame ones, dropping some. The data show about 190,000 clones, around four fifths seen once. Sequenced: peripheral blood. These receptors originate from a man aged 50-59 years with active or convalescent COVID-19.

This rearrangement joins TRBV2 to TRBJ2-1; 13 bases are shared with TRBD2. Germline CDR1 reads SNHLY; CDR2 reads FYNNEI. The junction had 0 bases not matched to a gene; V was cut back by 4 bases and J by 3 bases. The CDR3 sequence is 15 residues long. The chain's CDR3 is CASSGTSGSYNEQFF. The CDR3 DNA reads TGTGCCAGCAGTGGGACTAGCGGGAGCTACAATGAGCAGTTCTTC.

The chain's CDR3 is CASSPGLAGEQFF. CDR3 DNA sequence: TGTGCCAGCTCGCCGGGACTAGCGGGGGAGCAGTTCTTC. The chain is built from TRBV18 and TRBJ2-1; 13 nucleotides align to TRBD2. Germline V gene lookup returns CDR1 KGHSH and CDR2 LQKENI. This CDR3 region has 13 residues. J gave up 10 bases and V 6 bases, and 3 bases lay outside the gene matches.

This chain joins TRBV2 and TRBJ1-1; D is perhaps TRBD1 (5 bases). CDR1 is SNHLY, CDR2 FYNNEI, per germline. The CDR3 loop spans 16 amino acids. Trimming cost V 7 bases and J 1 base, with 19 bases left between them. The chain's CDR3 is CASIGRLRGSNTEAFF. CDR3 DNA sequence: TGTGCCAGCATCGGACGGCTGCGGGGCTCGAACACTGAAGCTTTCTTT.

The chain carries TRBV9 and TRBJ2-1; TRBD2 agrees at 8 bases. The CDR3 sequence is 15 residues long. Germline values: CDR1 SGDLS, CDR2 YYNGEE. V lost 3 bases and J lost 6; bases outside the gene matches: 8. CDR3 residues: CASSETGTSRNEQFF. The CDR3, as DNA: TGTGCCAGCAGCGAAACCGGGACTAGTCGCAATGAGCAGTTCTTC.

The V gene is TRBV5-8, the J gene TRBJ1-1; maybe TRBD1 (6 bases). Trimming left V 3 bases short and J 7 bases short, with 22 bases between. This CDR3 contains 16 residues. Germline CDR1 and CDR2: SGHTS and YDEGEE. The CDR3 is CASSSPTFQGRGEAFF. CDR3 in DNA: TGTGCCAGCAGCTCACCAACTTTCCAGGGCAGGGGTGAAGCTTTCTTT.

The chain uses TRBV6-6 and TRBJ1-4; D remains ambiguous. Trimming pared 3 bases from V and 5 bases from J, leaving 13 bases between. The CDR3 has 15 amino acids. Per germline, CDR1 MNHNY and CDR2 SVGAGI (reference sequence). The CDR3 reads CASSYKSTWNEKLFF. Written as DNA, the CDR3 is TGTGCCAGCAGTTATAAGTCCACTTGGAATGAAAAACTGTTTTTT.

The CDR3 protein is CASSLGQGINQPQHF. As DNA, the CDR3 is TGTGCCAGCAGCTTAGGGCAGGGGATCAATCAGCCCCAGCATTTT. The rearrangement links TRBV7-9 to TRBJ1-5; D might be TRBD1 (6 bases). Germline V CDR1 and CDR2: SEHNR, FQNEAQ (reference sequence). V lost 1 base and J lost 3, with 10 bases in between. The CDR3 has 15 amino acids.

This clone came up once. This chain uses TRBV7-9 with TRBJ2-7, with D possibly being TRBD2 (6 bases). The CDR3 runs to 16 residues. The V gene lost 1 base and the J gene lost 0 bases, with 13 bases spanning the gap. Germline CDR1 reads SEHNR; CDR2 reads FQNEAQ (reference sequence). CDR3 in amino acids: CASSLVGGSASYEQYF. DNA of the CDR3: TGTGCCAGCAGCTTAGTGGGGGGTAGCGCCTCCTACGAGCAGTACTTC.

This clone has at least ten counts. The chain recombines TRBV9 with TRBJ2-1, with 9 positions matching TRBD2. The CDR3 length is 16 residues. V was pared by 4 bases and J by 7 bases, with 12 bases of the junction left unmatched. Germline values: CDR1 SGDLS, CDR2 YYNGEE. For the CDR3, the DNA is TGTGCCAGCAGCCCCCCCCGTAGCGGGGGTGCAAATGAGCAGTTCTTC. It translates to CASSPPRSGGANEQFF.

The V and J genes are TRBV6-1 and TRBJ2-7; TRBD1 is a possible D gene (5 bases). Per germline, CDR1 MNHNS and CDR2 SASEGT. The CDR3 loop spans 15 amino acids. The germline V and J ends were trimmed by 2 bases and 2 bases, with 13 bases remaining between them. The CDR3: CASSEPGAGAYEQYF. CDR3 nucleotides: TGTGCCAGCAGTGAACCTGGGGCAGGAGCCTACGAGCAGTACTTC.

The chain has TRBV2 and TRBJ2-2; D possibly corresponds to TRBD2 (6 bases). CDR1 and CDR2 (germline): SNHLY, FYNNEI. Trimming cost V 8 bases and J 1 base, with 8 bases left between them. The CDR3 length is 13 residues. This CDR3 reads CASGGENTGELFF. In DNA form, the CDR3 reads TGTGCCAGCGGAGGGGAGAACACCGGGGAGCTGTTTTTT.

The V and J genes are TRBV5-1 and TRBJ2-2; TRBD2 matches at 10 bases. The junction had 6 bases not matched to a gene; V was cut back by 2 bases and J by 5 bases. Per the germline V gene, CDR1 is SGHRS and CDR2 is YFSETQ. The CDR3 is 16 amino acids. This chain's CDR3 is CASSFGLAGATGELFF. CDR3 in DNA: TGCGCCAGCAGCTTTGGTCTAGCGGGAGCAACCGGGGAGCTGTTTTTT.

The count of this clone is one. The chain recombines TRBV28 with TRBJ1-2; 8 nucleotides match TRBD1. V lost 4 bases, J lost 3 bases, and 10 bases stayed unmatched. Germline CDR1 and CDR2: MDHEN and SYDVKM. This CDR3 region has 16 residues. Written as DNA, the CDR3 is TGTGCCAGCAGTTCCAGGGGGCTGAGGAGGGACTATGGCTACACCTTC. This encodes CASSSRGLRRDYGYTF.

The rearrangement joins TRBV19 to TRBJ2-2; a possible D gene is TRBD2 (6 bases). The germline gives CDR1 LNHDA, CDR2 SQIVND (reference sequence). V lost 2 bases and J lost 1, with 11 bases in between. This CDR3 region has 16 residues. The CDR3 loop reads CASSIIAGRNTGELFF. The CDR3 DNA reads as TGTGCCAGTAGTATAATTGCGGGAAGGAACACCGGGGAGCTGTTTTTT.